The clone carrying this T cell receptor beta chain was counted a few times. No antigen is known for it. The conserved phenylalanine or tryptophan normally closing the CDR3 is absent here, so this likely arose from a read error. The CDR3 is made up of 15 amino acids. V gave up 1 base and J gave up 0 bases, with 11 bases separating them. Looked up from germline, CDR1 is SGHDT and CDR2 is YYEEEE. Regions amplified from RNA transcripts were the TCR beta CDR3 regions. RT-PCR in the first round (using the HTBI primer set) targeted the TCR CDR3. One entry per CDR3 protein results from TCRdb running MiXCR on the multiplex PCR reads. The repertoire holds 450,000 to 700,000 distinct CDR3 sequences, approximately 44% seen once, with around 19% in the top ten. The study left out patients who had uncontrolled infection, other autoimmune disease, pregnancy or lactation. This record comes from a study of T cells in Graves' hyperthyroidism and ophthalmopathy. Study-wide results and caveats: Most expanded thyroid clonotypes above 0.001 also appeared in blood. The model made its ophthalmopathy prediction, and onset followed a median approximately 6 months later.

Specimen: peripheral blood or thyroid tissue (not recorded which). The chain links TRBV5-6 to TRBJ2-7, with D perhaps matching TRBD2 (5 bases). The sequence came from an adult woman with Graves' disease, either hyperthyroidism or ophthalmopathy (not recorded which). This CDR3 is CASSLLGETSYEQYL. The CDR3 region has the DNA TGTGCCAGCAGCTTGTTGGGAGAAACCTCCTACGAGCAGTACCTC.